This passage covers 9 T cell receptor beta chains from one sample sequenced in a study of technical replicates of blood from a few donors. TCRdb's copy holds only in-frame clones and misses some; the assay was immunoSEQ multiplex PCR. The table includes 15,000 to 19,000 clones, 70% to 90% detected once. The material sequenced was PBMCs. These receptors came from a human donor in good health.

V gene TRBV28 combines with J gene TRBJ2-7; TRBD2 matches at 14 bases. Losses at the gene ends were 5 bases for V and 5 bases for J; bases not matched to a gene: 14. The CDR3 runs 18 residues. Per the germline V gene, CDR1 is MDHEN and CDR2 is SYDVKM. The CDR3 is CASSPPGLAGVGGDEQYF. As DNA, the CDR3 is TGTGCCAGCAGTCCGCCGGGACTAGCGGGAGTGGGAGGGGACGAGCAGTACTTC.

The table lists this clone with a count of one. The rearrangement uses TRBV19 and TRBJ1-4; D is unclear. The V gene lost 5 bases and the J gene lost 11 bases, with 18 bases spanning the gap. CDR3 size: 14 residues. The germline V gene has CDR1 LNHDA and CDR2 SQIVND (reference sequence). CDR3 bases: TGTGCCAGTAGTTTCGGCGTATCTAACGGGAAACTGTTTTTT. Its protein product is CASSFGVSNGKLFF.

CDR3 region: CASSANPQSHTF. CDR3 coding DNA: TGTGCCAGCAGTGCCAACCCACAGTCTCACACCTTC. This rearrangement joins TRBV28 to TRBJ1-2, with D hard to call. From germline, CDR1 is MDHEN and CDR2 SYDVKM. This CDR3 contains 12 residues. The ends were cut back, 5 bases at V and 12 bases at J, with 16 bases in the middle.

This sequence joins TRBV10-3 and TRBJ1-2; the match to TRBD1 covers 7 bases. With 3 bases clipped from V and 4 bases from J, the junction kept 5 bases outside the gene matches. Germline-derived CDR1 and CDR2 are ENHRY and SYGVKD. The CDR3 covers 14 residues. CDR3 nucleotide sequence: TGTGCCATCAGTGACCCTACAGGGGTCTATGGCTACACCTTC. Its protein product is CAISDPTGVYGYTF.

This clone was found a few times. The genes are TRBV5-4 and TRBJ2-7; D not resolved. CDR1 SGHNT and CDR2 YYREEE come from the germline V gene (reference sequence). The CDR3 runs to 15 residues. V gave up 0 bases and J gave up 2 bases, with 12 bases separating them. The CDR3 DNA reads as TGTGCCAGCAGCTTGGAAGTGGGCCTTACCTACGAGCAGTACTTC. Translating it yields CASSLEVGLTYEQYF.

The chain carries TRBV4-2 and TRBJ2-3, with D tentatively TRBD2 (5 bases). The germline V and J ends were trimmed by 6 bases and 0 bases, with 13 bases remaining between them. The length of the CDR3 is 15 residues. Germline loops: CDR1 LGHNA, CDR2 YNFKEQ. The CDR3, as DNA: TGTGCCAGCAGTCTGAGCGGAACTAGCACAGATACGCAGTATTTT. Its translation is CASSLSGTSTDTQYF.

This clone is a singleton in its sample. The rearrangement uses TRBV11-2 and TRBJ2-7; 9 nucleotides match TRBD1. The CDR3 is 16 amino acids. The germline V gene encodes CDR1 SGHAT and CDR2 FQNNGV. The V segment lost 5 bases and the J segment 8 bases; nucleotides outside the gene matches: 16. The CDR3 sequence is CASSPAGTGRFKKQYF. The CDR3 DNA follows: TGTGCCAGCAGCCCGGCGGGGACAGGGAGGTTCAAGAAGCAGTACTTC.

This rearrangement joins TRBV28 to TRBJ1-3, with 12 positions matching TRBD1. CDR1 and CDR2 (germline): MDHEN, SYDVKM. The CDR3 loop spans 17 amino acids. With V trimmed by 5 bases and J by 4 bases, 9 bases remained unmatched. The CDR3 nucleotides are TGTGCCAGCAGTCCCCCGGGACAGGGGGCTACGGGAAACACCATATATTTT. This codes for CASSPPGQGATGNTIYF.

The chain carries TRBV6-4 and TRBJ2-6, with D unclear. Trimming left V 5 bases short and J 0 bases short, with 8 bases between. In germline, CDR1 is MRHNA, CDR2 SNTAGT. CDR3 length: 15 residues. Here the CDR3 DNA reads TGTGCCAGCAGTCCCGACATCTCTGGGGCCAACGTCCTGACTTTC. Its protein is CASSPDISGANVLTF.